What follows describes a single T cell receptor beta chain. Its antigen remains unidentified. Nothing much larger sits one base from this clone, and base qualities are not available. This sample is drawn from a study of Tregs in tolerant kidney transplant recipients (dated by TCRdb to about 2019). Regarding the complete study: Other Treg samples came from a roughly 3-day mixed lymphocyte reaction with belatacept, some followed by a 5-day donor restimulation, before sorting recipient CD4+CD25+CD127- cells. During sorting of primary belatacept mixed lymphocyte reaction cultures, recipient cells were distinguished from donor cells with antibodies. TCRbeta sequencing was used in the study to identify donor-specific regulatory T cells before combined kidney and bone marrow transplantation, and the identified cells were then tracked after transplant. Several methods of expanding Tregs specific for an allogeneic donor were compared by TCRbeta repertoire sequencing in a few healthy controls.

Genomic DNA was extracted from sorted cells with the QIAGEN DNeasy Blood and Tissue Kit for TCRbeta CDR3 sequencing. High-throughput TCRbeta CDR3 sequencing was carried out commercially through immunoSEQ, with PCR amplification with bias correction and internal controls included. The authors' pipeline ran thus. Unique productive TCRbeta sequences were defined by CDR3 nucleotide sequence when primers matched and otherwise by CDR3 amino acid sequence together with Vbeta and Jbeta genes. Sequences were defined as donor-reactive when expanded at least 5-fold in CFSE-low cells versus unstimulated cells and present at a frequency of at least 0.01% in CFSE-low cells. Jensen-Shannon divergence, calculated on the top 100 TCRbeta sequences ranked by frequency, was used to quantify repertoire divergence. For samples with multiple sequencing runs, sorting error was corrected in each run separately before the runs were combined. Imported from immuneACCESS, the table was reduced by TCRdb to in-frame sequences with V and J called. These copies leave out some clones; in studies compared against another copy, an unresolved V gene accounts for under half, and the cause of the remainder is not known. Clone size and V and J calls were adopted from that table, with D and trimming inferred from the DNA. Counted in this sample were about 18,000 clones; roughly 58% of them appeared once. Clones ranked in the top ten supply roughly 3.2% of the sample.

Results and caveats for the whole study, not just this receptor: The study was limited by small patient numbers, and the findings need validation in larger populations and under other immunosuppression protocols. Although technical replication error seemed to be minimal, the question of biological reproducibility was not addressed directly. The most biologically relevant and donor-specific TCRbeta repertoire appeared to be identified by expanding Tregs with activated donor B cells.

Blood from healthy controls was obtained either as purchased buffy coats or from healthy volunteers. Healthy control blood was processed by Ficoll density gradient to PBMCs and cryopreserved; patient PBMCs were collected before and after transplant. The CDR3 covers 17 residues, taking in both the cysteine and the phenylalanine. Of all the DNA, just the CDR3 is kept, 51 bases in frame from base 1. CDR1 SGHNT and CDR2 YENEEA are derived from the germline V gene. V is trimmed back by 2 bases and J by 0 bases, and the junction contains 7 bases that no gene match accounts for. The chain was built from TRBV11-3 and TRBJ2-7; 10 bases in between match TRBD2. Material for sequencing was Tregs from blood cultured with allogeneic cells. This TCR derives from a human donor in good health. The CDR3 in this case is CASSLYSGRLSSYEQYF. DNA sequence: TGTGCCAGCAGCTTATATAGCGGGAGGCTAAGCTCCTACGAGCAGTACTTC.